This is a list of T cell receptor beta chains from one sample in a study of cytotoxic CD8 clonotypes in ibrutinib-treated CLL. This table comes from immunoSEQ multiplex PCR, and its TCRdb copy is limited to in-frame clones, with some not included. The sample shows about 120,000 clones, about 53% of them seen only once. The material was PBMCs, obtained after 24 months of ibrutinib treatment. These receptors were collected from a human donor with chronic lymphocytic leukemia. The CDR3 runs from the conserved cysteine through the conserved F or W. The order of the fields is CDR3 DNA, CDR3 protein, clone size, D gene, V gene, J gene. A D gene is named only where the DNA matches it firmly. Size tells how often a clone was seen (once, few, many) or the class of an expanded clone, and some rows leave it out.

TGTGCCAGCAGCTTTAGGGGGGAAGATACGCAGTATTTT	CASSFRGEDTQYF	few	NA	TRBV5-6	TRBJ2-3
TGTGCCAGCAGCGGGACTAGCGGGCGCCAAGAGACCCAGTACTTC	CASSGTSGRQETQYF	NA	TRBD2	TRBV7-6	TRBJ2-5
TGTGCCAGCAGTGATTGGGCAGGGGTTGGTTCACCCCTCCACTTT	CASSDWAGVGSPLHF	NA	NA	TRBV6-1	TRBJ1-6
TGTGCCTGGAGTGTAGGGGGAGGCTACGAGCAGTACTTC	CAWSVGGGYEQYF	NA	NA	TRBV30	TRBJ2-7
TGTGCCAGCAGTGAGACTGGGAGCAACTATGGCTACACCTTC	CASSETGSNYGYTF	NA	NA	TRBV25-1	TRBJ1-2
TGTGCCAGCAGCCGGTACTCTACCTACGAGCAGTACTTC	CASSRYSTYEQYF	NA	NA	TRBV14	TRBJ2-7
TGTGCCAGCAGCCAAAATTCGGGTTCCGAGACCCAGTACTTC	CASSQNSGSETQYF	NA	NA	TRBV7-9	TRBJ2-5
TGTGCCAGTAGTAAAGCAGCAACTAATGAAAAACTGTTTTTT	CASSKAATNEKLFF	NA	NA	TRBV19	TRBJ1-4
TGTGCCACCAGCAGGGATCCTCAGCGGGGGGGCCGTGGCACAGATACGCAGTATTTT	CATSRDPQRGGRGTDTQYF	once	TRBD2	TRBV15	TRBJ2-3
TGTGCCAGCAGTTCGGGGGATACCGTCTATGGCTACACCTTC	CASSSGDTVYGYTF	NA	NA	TRBV6-6	TRBJ1-2
TGTGCCAGCAGTTACCTGGAAGAGCAGTACTTC	CASSYLEEQYF	NA	NA	TRBV6-1	TRBJ2-7
TGTGCCAGCAGCTTAGAAAGGGACCCTGAAGCTTTCTTT	CASSLERDPEAFF	NA	NA	TRBV7-9	TRBJ1-1